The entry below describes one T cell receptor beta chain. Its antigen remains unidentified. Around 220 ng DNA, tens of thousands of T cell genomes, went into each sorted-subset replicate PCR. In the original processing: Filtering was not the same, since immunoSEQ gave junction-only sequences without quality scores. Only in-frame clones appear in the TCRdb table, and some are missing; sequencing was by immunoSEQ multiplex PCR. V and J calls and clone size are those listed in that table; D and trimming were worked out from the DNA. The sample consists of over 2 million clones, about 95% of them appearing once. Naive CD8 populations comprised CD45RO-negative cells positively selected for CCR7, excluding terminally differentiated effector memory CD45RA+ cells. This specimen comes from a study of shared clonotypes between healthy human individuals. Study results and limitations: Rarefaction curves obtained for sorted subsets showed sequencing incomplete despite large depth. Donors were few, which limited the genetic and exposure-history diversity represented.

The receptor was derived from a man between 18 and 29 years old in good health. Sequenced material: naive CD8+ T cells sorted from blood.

CDR3 in DNA: TGTGCCAGCAGTGTCCCCGGCTACAGGGGAACCTACGAGCAGTACTTC. Translated: CASSVPGYRGTYEQYF. The chain couples TRBV6-1 to TRBJ2-7; 7 bases are a match to TRBD1. V gave up 4 bases and J gave up 2 bases; unmatched junction bases: 11. The CDR3 loop spans 16 amino acids. The germline V gene has CDR1 MNHNS and CDR2 SASEGT.